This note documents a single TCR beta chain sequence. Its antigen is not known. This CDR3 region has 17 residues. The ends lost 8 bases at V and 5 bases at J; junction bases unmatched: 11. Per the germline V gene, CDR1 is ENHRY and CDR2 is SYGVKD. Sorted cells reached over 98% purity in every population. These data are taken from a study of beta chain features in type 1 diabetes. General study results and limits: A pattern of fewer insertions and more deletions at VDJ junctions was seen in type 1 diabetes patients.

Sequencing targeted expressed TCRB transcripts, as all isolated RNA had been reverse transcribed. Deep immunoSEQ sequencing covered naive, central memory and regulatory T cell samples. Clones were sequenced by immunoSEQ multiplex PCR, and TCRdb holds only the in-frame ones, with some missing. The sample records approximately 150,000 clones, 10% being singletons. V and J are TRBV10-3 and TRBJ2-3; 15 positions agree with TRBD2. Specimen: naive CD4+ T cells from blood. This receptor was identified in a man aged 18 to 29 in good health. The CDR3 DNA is TGTGCCATCGGGACACCGGGACTAGCGGGGGGCAGAGATACGCAGTATTTT. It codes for CAIGTPGLAGGRDTQYF.